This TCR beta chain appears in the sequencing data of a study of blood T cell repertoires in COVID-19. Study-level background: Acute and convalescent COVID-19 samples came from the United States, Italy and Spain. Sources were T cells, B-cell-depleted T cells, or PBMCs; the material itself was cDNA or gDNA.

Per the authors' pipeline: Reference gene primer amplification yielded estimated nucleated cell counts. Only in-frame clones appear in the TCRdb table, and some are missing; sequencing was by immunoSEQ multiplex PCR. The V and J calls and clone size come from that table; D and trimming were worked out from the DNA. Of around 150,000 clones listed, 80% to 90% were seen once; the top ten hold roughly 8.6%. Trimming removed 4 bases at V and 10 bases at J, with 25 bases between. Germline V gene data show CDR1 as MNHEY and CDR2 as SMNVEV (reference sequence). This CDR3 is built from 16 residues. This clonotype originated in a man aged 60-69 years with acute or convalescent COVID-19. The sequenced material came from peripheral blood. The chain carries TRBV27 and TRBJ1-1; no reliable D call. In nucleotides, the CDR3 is TGTGCCAGCAGTTCGGACCCCCCGCCGGCAGGACGGGGAGCTTTCTTT. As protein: CASSSDPPPAGRGAFF.